This entry lists 18 T cell receptor beta chains sequenced from one sample in a study of cytomegalovirus exposure and HLA in healthy donors (dated by TCRdb to the late 2010s). The library was produced with the immunoSEQ multiplex PCR assay. A mixture of 60 forward primers for TCR Vbeta segments and 13 reverse primers for TCR Jbeta segments was used in the multiplex PCR. TCRdb stores this immuneACCESS table with in-frame sequences only. Part of the clones is absent; in the studies checked, under half of the shortfall reflects unresolved V genes, and no reason is known for the rest. The table for this sample lists under 130,000 clones; 69% of them were counted only once. The ten largest clones capture 3.2% of the sample. Material: PBMCs. The receptors were gathered from a man aged 25-45 years in good health and CMV-seronegative.

J is TRBJ1-2 and V is TRBV4-3; D ambiguous. The CDR3 runs to 16 residues. The germline CDR1 and CDR2 sequences are LGHNA and YSLEER. V lost 0 bases and J lost 0, with 11 bases in between. CDR3 loop: CASSQEGKGANYGYTF. The CDR3 nucleotides read TGCGCCAGCAGCCAAGAAGGTAAAGGAGCTAACTATGGCTACACCTTC.

The chain combines TRBV15 with TRBJ2-7, with 7 bases matching TRBD1. CDR3 length equals 13 residues. Germline CDR1 reads LNHNV; CDR2 reads YYDKDF (reference sequence). V shed 4 bases, J shed 3 bases, and the junction held 3 bases outside the gene matches. The CDR3 sequence: CATSTRQGYEQYF. CDR3 DNA: TGTGCCACCAGCACCCGACAGGGCTACGAGCAGTACTTC.

The V gene is TRBV29-1, the J gene TRBJ2-7; 8 positions match TRBD1. CDR1 is SQVTM, CDR2 ANQGSEA, per germline. The CDR3 totals 13 residues. Trimming cost V 3 bases and J 4 bases; bases outside gene matches: 5. CDR3: CSVEAGGPYEQYF. The CDR3 DNA is TGCAGCGTTGAGGCAGGGGGCCCTTACGAGCAGTACTTC.

This chain connects TRBV4-2 to TRBJ2-5; 8 bases fit TRBD2. This CDR3 is 18 amino acids long. Germline V gene sequence: CDR1 LGHNA, CDR2 YNFKEQ. V shed 4 bases and J 4 bases; nucleotides not matched to a gene: 17. CDR3 loop: CASSPRASGRLVPETQYF. The CDR3 DNA reads as TGTGCCAGCAGCCCCCGGGCTAGCGGGCGCTTAGTCCCAGAGACCCAGTACTTC.

This clone was seen only a few times. The chain combines TRBV6-5 with TRBJ2-7, with 9 bases aligning to TRBD1. Per germline, CDR1 MNHEY and CDR2 SVGAGI. Unmatched junction bases numbered 3, after V lost 6 bases and J lost 6 bases. The CDR3 has 12 amino acids. For the CDR3, the DNA is TGTGCCAGCAGCACAGGGGGCCGCGAGCAGTACTTC. It encodes CASSTGGREQYF.

J is TRBJ2-3 and V is TRBV7-2; 15 nucleotides agree with TRBD2. CDR1 is SGHTA, CDR2 FQGNSA, per germline. CDR3 size: 17 residues. Unmatched junction bases numbered 6, after V lost 4 bases and J lost 4 bases. The CDR3 DNA sequence: TGTGCCAGCAGCTGGACTAGCGGGAGGGCCCTCCCAGATACGCAGTATTTT. Encoded protein: CASSWTSGRALPDTQYF.

V gene TRBV29-1 combines with J gene TRBJ1-1; possible D gene TRBD1, 6 bases. The germline gives CDR1 SQVTM, CDR2 ANQGSEA. The CDR3 is made up of 14 amino acids. V was clipped by 6 bases and J by 0 bases, with 14 bases between them. This CDR3 is CSVVSGHLNTEAFF. The CDR3 bases are TGCAGCGTCGTATCGGGACACCTGAACACTGAAGCTTTCTTT. Drawing the rest from reference TRBV29-1 and TRBJ1-1, the complete variable domain is SAVISQKPSRDICQRGTSLTIQCQVDSQVTMMFWYRQQPGQSLTLIATANQGSEATYESGFVIDKFPISRPNLTFSTLTVSNMSPEDSSIYLCSVVSGHLNTEAFFGQGTRLTVV.

This chain connects TRBV5-1 to TRBJ2-7; D remains ambiguous. This CDR3 spans 14 amino acids. Germline values: CDR1 SGHRS, CDR2 YFSETQ. V was pared by 0 bases and J by 0 bases, with 7 bases between. CDR3 DNA sequence: TGCGCCAGCAGCTTGGGTGCAGGCTCCTACGAGCAGTACTTC. As protein: CASSLGAGSYEQYF.

The chain carries TRBV19 and TRBJ2-1; D may be TRBD2 (5 bases). The CDR3 spans 11 residues. Germline CDR1 LNHDA, CDR2 SQIVND (reference sequence). V was trimmed by 8 bases and J by 10 bases, leaving 12 bases between them. The CDR3 DNA sequence: TGTGCCAGTGGGAGAGAGATCGAGCAGTTCTTC. This translates into CASGREIEQFF.

The chain links TRBV7-2 to TRBJ2-3; 7 bases match TRBD1. V shed 3 bases and J 4 bases; nucleotides not matched to a gene: 13. Germline values: CDR1 SGHTA, CDR2 FQGNSA. The CDR3 has 17 residues. The CDR3 nucleotides read TGTGCCAGCAGCTTCGACAGCCCGATTACAGGGGCAGATACGCAGTATTTT. Protein product: CASSFDSPITGADTQYF.

The chain employs TRBV2 and TRBJ1-6, with D possibly TRBD1 on 5 matching bases. The germline V gene encodes CDR1 SNHLY and CDR2 FYNNEI. The CDR3 is 15 amino acids. Trimming removed 7 bases at V and 0 bases at J, with 10 bases between. CDR3 residues: CASMGGSSYNSPLHF. In DNA, the CDR3 is TGTGCCAGCATGGGGGGTAGCTCCTATAATTCACCCCTCCACTTT.

The genes are TRBV7-2 and TRBJ2-3; D might be TRBD1 (6 bases). V dropped 1 base and J dropped 4 bases, with 12 bases sitting between them. The CDR3 contains 15 residues. Germline CDR1 reads SGHTA; CDR2 reads FQGNSA. CDR3 nucleotide sequence: TGTGCCAGCAGCTTAGATGGGTACAGGGCAGATACGCAGTATTTT. The encoded protein is CASSLDGYRADTQYF.

J is TRBJ2-1 and V is TRBV7-2, with TRBD2 identical over 13 bases. Losses at the gene ends were 0 bases for V and 10 bases for J; bases not matched to a gene: 18. Germline-derived CDR1 and CDR2 are SGHTA and FQGNSA. There are 20 residues in the CDR3. This CDR3 is CASSLARDSGTSGAFVEQFF. DNA of the CDR3: TGTGCCAGCAGCTTAGCCCGTGATTCCGGGACTAGCGGGGCCTTTGTAGAGCAGTTCTTC.

The chain recombines TRBV18 with TRBJ2-1; 7 nucleotides agree with TRBD1. CDR3 length: 13 residues. Germline assignment: CDR1 KGHSH and CDR2 LQKENI. V was pared by 5 bases and J by 4 bases, with 2 bases of the junction left unmatched. CDR3 bases: TGTGCCAGCTCAGAACAGGGGTACAATGAGCAGTTCTTC. Protein product: CASSEQGYNEQFF.

Here the CDR3 DNA reads TGCGCCAGCAGCTTTGACCAGGGGGCGGACAATGAGCAGTTCTTC. It codes for CASSFDQGADNEQFF. The V and J genes are TRBV5-1 and TRBJ2-1, with 8 nucleotides matching TRBD1. The V segment lost 2 bases and the J segment 5 bases; nucleotides outside the gene matches: 6. Germline V lookup: CDR1 SGHRS, CDR2 YFSETQ. The CDR3 length is 15 residues.

This chain uses TRBV29-1 with TRBJ1-2; D is ambiguous. Germline loops: CDR1 SQVTM, CDR2 ANQGSEA. Trimming shortened V by 7 bases and J by 7 bases, and 4 bases separated the two germline ends. CDR3 length: 8 residues. In DNA, the CDR3 is TGCAGCGCGGGTGGCTACACCTTC. Protein: CSAGGYTF.

The genes are TRBV5-1 and TRBJ2-3; D might be TRBD2 (5 bases). Germline CDR1 and CDR2: SGHRS and YFSETQ. Deletions cut 1 base from V and 8 bases from J, with 17 bases between. The CDR3 loop spans 15 amino acids. For the CDR3, the DNA is TGCGCCAGCAGCTTGTCTAGCAGAAGTAAGGTTACGCAGTATTTT. Its protein product is CASSLSSRSKVTQYF.

The chain's CDR3 is CASSLDSRGMAFF. As DNA, the CDR3 is TGTGCCAGCAGCCTGGACTCCAGGGGTATGGCTTTCTTT. V gene TRBV5-6 combines with J gene TRBJ1-1; tentative D call: TRBD1 (6 bases). V lost 4 bases and J 11 bases, leaving 18 bases between the germline ends. Germline V gene lookup returns CDR1 SGHDT and CDR2 YYEEEE. The CDR3 has 13 residues.